The rows below give T cell receptor beta chains drawn from one sample of a study of tumor-infiltrating lymphocytes in primary liver carcinoma. One entry per CDR3 protein, called by TCRdb with MiXCR from the multiplex PCR reads. The data hold tens of thousands of distinct CDR3 sequences, with 70% to 85% observed a single time. The material sequenced was liver tumor tissue from sampling region 2. The receptors come from a man in his forties with primary liver carcinoma and hepatitis B virus infection. Each CDR3 is given with its conserved first and last residue. Fields, in order: V gene, clone size, D gene, J gene, CDR3 DNA, CDR3 protein. A D gene is named only where the DNA matches it firmly. Expanded clones are given a class, and other clones once, few, many or no size at all.

TRBV5-4	many	NA	TRBJ2-7	TGTGCCAGCAGCTTGACAGGGAGAAACTACGAGCAGTACTTC	CASSLTGRNYEQYF
TRBV4-1	NA	TRBD1	TRBJ2-7	TGCGCCAGCAGCCCGATGGGGACAGGATACGAGGAGTACTTT	CASSPMGTGYEEYF
TRBV6-1	NA	NA	TRBJ2-3	TGTGCCAGCAGTGCTCGCAGAGATACACAGTATTTT	CASSARRDTQYF
TRBV10-3	NA	TRBD1	TRBJ2-7	TGTGACATCAGTGATCTAGGGGGCAGCTCCTACGAGCAGTACTTC	CDISDLGGSSYEQYF
TRBV28	NA	NA	TRBJ1-2	TGTGCCATCTCCAAAGAAGATGGCTACACTTTC	CAISKEDGYTF
TRBV11-2	once	NA	TRBJ2-7	TGTGCCAGCACCTTAGACTTCGGGACACCCAGCTCCTACGGGCTGTACTTC	CASTLDFGTPSSYGLYF
TRBV28	NA	NA	TRBJ2-3	TGTGCCAGCAGGGGTTGGAAGGGGGGAGGCACAGATACGCAGTATTTT	CASRGWKGGGTDTQYF
TRBV7-9	many	NA	TRBJ2-2	TGTGCCAGCAGCTCCCAGCTAGTCAGGGTGACGCGGACCGGGGAGCTGTTTTTT	CASSSQLVRVTRTGELFF
TRBV19	NA	TRBD1	TRBJ1-5	TGTGCCAGTAGTATAACGGGGACAGGAGGCCAGCCCCAGCATTTT	CASSITGTGGQPQHF
TRBV28	many	NA	TRBJ2-7	TGTGCCAGCAGTTTATCCTCCTACGAGCAGTACTTC	CASSLSSYEQYF
TRBV7-9	many	NA	TRBJ2-7	TGTGCCAGCAGCTCGGACGGGGGACACGAGCAGTACTTC	CASSSDGGHEQYF
TRBV12-3/TRBV12-4	NA	TRBD1	TRBJ2-7	TGTGCCAGCAGTCCATCCGGGACAGGGGTTCGGGAGCAGTACTTC	CASSPSGTGVREQYF
TRBV29-1	once	NA	TRBJ2-3	TGCAGCGTTCTTCTTCCGGAAGTGGTGGATACGCAGTATTTT	CSVLLPEVVDTQYF
TRBV28	NA	NA	TRBJ2-2	TGTGCCAGCAATCCCAACCTGGGCGGGGAACTGTTTTTT	CASNPNLGGELFF
TRBV29-1	NA	NA	TRBJ1-1	TGCAGCGCCGAAGACGACGGGAACACTGAAGCTTTCTTT	CSAEDDGNTEAFF
TRBV11-2	NA	NA	TRBJ1-2	TGTGCCAGCAGAGAGCGGGACACCACTCATGGCTACACCTTC	CASRERDTTHGYTF
TRBV29-1	NA	TRBD1	TRBJ2-7	TGCTGCGCTATAACAGGGGGCAGCCCCTACGAGCGGTACTTC	CCAITGGSPYERYF
TRBV6-4	many	NA	TRBJ2-5	TGTGCCAGCAGTGAACGCCAGGGGTACCAAGAGACCCAGTACTTC	CASSERQGYQETQYF
TRBV6-6	NA	NA	TRBJ1-5	TGTGCCAGCAGACGGGATGGCAGGGCATATACGGGCAATGAGCCCCAGCATTTT	CASRRDGRAYTGNEPQHF
TRBV11-2	NA	NA	TRBJ2-3	TGTGTCAGTAGCCCCGATGACCCCCTGCCGATAGCGAGAAGCACAGATACGCAGTATTTT	CVSSPDDPLPIARSTDTQYF
TRBV7-2	NA	TRBD2	TRBJ2-5	TGTGCCAGCAGCTTAGTTAGCGGGAGTGGGGAGACCCAGTACTTC	CASSLVSGSGETQYF
TRBV12-3/TRBV12-4	NA	NA	TRBJ2-1	TGTGCCAGCAGCCCCAAGGTACTCCACGTGAATGAGCAGTTCTTC	CASSPKVLHVNEQFF
TRBV6-1	NA	NA	TRBJ2-1	TGTGCCAGCAGTGTTCACAGGGCCCCTTCCAATGAACACTTCTTC	CASSVHRAPSNEHFF
TRBV29-1	NA	NA	TRBJ2-7	TGCGACGGAAGGGTTGCGTACGAGCAGTACTTC	CDGRVAYEQYF
TRBV12-5	NA	NA	TRBJ2-2	TGTGCTAGTGGTTCTCCGGGGGTCACGAACACCTGGGAGCTGTTTTTT	CASGSPGVTNTWELFF
TRBV6-1	NA	NA	TRBJ1-5	TGTGCCAGCAGTCTGGAGGCTGATGTTGAACCCCAGCATTTT	CASSLEADVEPQHF
TRBV4-1	NA	NA	TRBJ2-7	TGCGCCAGCAGCCCTATAGATGAACTGCCCCACAAGCAGTACTTC	CASSPIDELPHKQYF
TRBV11-2	once	NA	TRBJ2-3	TGTGCCAGCAGCCCCGATGACCCCCTGTGGATAGCGAGAAGCACAGATACACAGTATTTT	CASSPDDPLWIARSTDTQYF
TRBV29-1	NA	NA	TRBJ2-3	TGCAGCGTTGAAGCTAGTTCCGACACAGATACGCAGTATTTT	CSVEASSDTDTQYF
TRBV12-3/TRBV12-4	NA	NA	TRBJ2-2	TGTGCCAGCAGCCACAGGAACACCAGGGAGCTGCTTTTT	CASSHRNTRELLF
TRBV11-2	medium-sized	TRBD1	TRBJ2-6	TGTGCCAGCAGCTTGGGACAGGGAGTCTCTGGGGCCAACGTCCTGACTTTC	CASSLGQGVSGANVLTF
TRBV28	NA	TRBD1	TRBJ2-7	TGTGCCACCAGCCAGGCGACAGGGTTGAGGGGCGAGCGGTACTTC	CATSQATGLRGERYF
TRBV10-3	NA	NA	TRBJ2-3	TGTGCCATCAGTGAGTCTCCGGGAACAGATATGCAGTACTTT	CAISESPGTDMQYF
TRBV12-3/TRBV12-4	NA	NA	TRBJ2-7	TGTGCCAGCAGTGGCCCCTCACGGCCCTATGAGCAGTACTTC	CASSGPSRPYEQYF
TRBV6-1	NA	TRBD2	TRBJ2-7	TGTGCCAGCAGTGAGGGGGGAGCGGGAGGCTACGAGCAGTACTTC	CASSEGGAGGYEQYF
TRBV11-2	NA	NA	TRBJ2-1	TGTGCCAGCAGCTTGGATATCGTACTAGCCATGGGTGGTCAGTTCTTC	CASSLDIVLAMGGQFF
TRBV5-1	NA	TRBD2	TRBJ2-2	TGTGCCAACAGTTCTAGCGGGAGTGTGAGCACCGGGGAGCTGTTTTTT	CANSSSGSVSTGELFF
TRBV18	NA	NA	TRBJ1-1	TGTGCCAGCTCAGCCGCCGACAGCTCCAACACTGAAGCTTTCTTT	CASSAADSSNTEAFF
TRBV5-1	NA	NA	TRBJ1-2	TGCGCCAGTAGCGTGGGAGGGGACAACTATGGCTACACCTTC	CASSVGGDNYGYTF
TRBV5-1	NA	NA	TRBJ1-1	TGCGTCAGCAGTCCGGGACCGGGAGCTGAAGCTTTCTTT	CVSSPGPGAEAFF
TRBV12-3/TRBV12-4	NA	NA	TRBJ2-7	TGTGTCAGCAGACTACAGGCCTACGAGCAGTACTTC	CVSRLQAYEQYF
TRBV29-1	NA	TRBD1	TRBJ2-3	TGCAGCGTTGGGATACAGGGGGATTCGGATACGCAGTATTTT	CSVGIQGDSDTQYF
TRBV6-5	NA	NA	TRBJ1-1	TGTGCCAACAGTTTAACAAGGGAGAACACTGAAGCTTTCTTT	CANSLTRENTEAFF
TRBV29-1	NA	NA	TRBJ2-7	TGCGGCGGCCGGGACAACTCCTACGAGCAGTGCTTC	CGGRDNSYEQCF
TRBV12-3/TRBV12-4	NA	TRBD1	TRBJ2-2	TGTGCCAGCAACTTAAGACAGGGGACGAGCACCGGGGAGCTGTTTTTT	CASNLRQGTSTGELFF
TRBV29-1	NA	NA	TRBJ2-2	TGCAGCGGGGGACATGGAATCGGGGAGCTGTTTTTT	CSGGHGIGELFF
TRBV12-3/TRBV12-4	NA	NA	TRBJ2-5	TGTGCCAGCAGCCCTACTGCAAAAGAGACCCAGTACTTC	CASSPTAKETQYF
TRBV6-1	once	NA	TRBJ2-4	TGTGCCAGCATTAGAGCCAAAAACATTCAATACTTC	CASIRAKNIQYF
TRBV10-1	NA	NA	TRBJ1-1	TGCACCAACAGAGGAGGGGTAACTGAAGCTTTCTTT	CTNRGGVTEAFF
TRBV12-3/TRBV12-4	NA	TRBD1	TRBJ2-7	TGTGTCAGCAGTCAACAGGGGGCTGTCGAGCAGTACTTC	CVSSQQGAVEQYF
TRBV11-2	NA	TRBD2	TRBJ2-5	TGTGCCAGCAGTACCGTTTCTAGCGGAGGCTCCCAAGAGACCCAGTACTTC	CASSTVSSGGSQETQYF
TRBV5-4	NA	NA	TRBJ2-7	TGTGCCAGCACCTGGGGTGGATTAGTCGGGGACAAGCAATACTTC	CASTWGGLVGDKQYF
TRBV11-2	NA	NA	TRBJ2-5	TGTGCAAGGAGCTTAGATTTTCTGGAGACTCCGTACTTC	CARSLDFLETPYF